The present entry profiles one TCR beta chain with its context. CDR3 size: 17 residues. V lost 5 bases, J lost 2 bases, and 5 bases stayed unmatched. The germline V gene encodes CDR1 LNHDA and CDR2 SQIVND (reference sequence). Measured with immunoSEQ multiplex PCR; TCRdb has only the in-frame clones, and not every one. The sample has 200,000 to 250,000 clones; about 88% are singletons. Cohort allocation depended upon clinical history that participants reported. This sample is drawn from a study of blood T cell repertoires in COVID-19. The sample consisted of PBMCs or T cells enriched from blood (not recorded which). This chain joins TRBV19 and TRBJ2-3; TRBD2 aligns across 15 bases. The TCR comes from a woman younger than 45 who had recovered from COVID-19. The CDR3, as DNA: TGTGCCAGTAGTGCCGGGACTAGCGGGGGGTTCACAGATACGCAGTATTTT. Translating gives CASSAGTSGGFTDTQYF.